This T cell receptor beta chain was sequenced in a study of tumor and adjacent non-tumor tissue in lung cancer. Study-level results: TCR diversity was significantly greater in tumor than normal lung tissue.

Germline lookup yields CDR1 SGHAT and CDR2 FQDESV (reference sequence). The CDR3 has 16 residues. Three rounds of nested PCR, following a modified ARM-PCR protocol, produced the TCRbeta library. TCRdb ran MiXCR on the multiplex PCR reads and lists one entry per CDR3 protein. The profile shows roughly 93,000 distinct CDR3 sequences, about 70% of them singletons. No cell sorting was done before RNA was extracted from the tissue. A word on this clonotype: Its antigen is not known. The germline gene is not matched at one end of the junction; a read error may be the cause.

The sequence came from a man in his sixties with non-small cell lung cancer. The chain links TRBV11-1 to TRBJ2-2; 14 bases line up with TRBD2. The sample comprised lung tumor tissue. CDR3 residues: CTSGIGTSGSNGELFF. In DNA, the CDR3 is TGTACCAGCGGCATTGGGACTAGCGGGAGCAATGGGGAGCTGTTTTTT.